This TCR beta chain was captured by sequencing in a study of T cells after yellow fever vaccination. This clonotype was recorded at least ten times. Its antigen is unknown. Synthesis of TCR cDNA relied on 5'RACE template switching, which attached a universal primer site and UMIs. TCRdb reanalysed the 5' RACE reads using MiXCR and keeps one entry per CDR3 protein. The sample records about 130,000 distinct CDR3 sequences, 6.5% to 8% being singletons. Overall study findings and caveats: Only a minor proportion of clonotypes was detected across both CD4 and CD8 compartments. Clones that expanded after primary vaccination mostly reappeared after the booster (roughly 96% CD4, roughly 90% CD8).

Trimming took 3 bases from V and 8 from J; bases not matched to a gene: 3. The CDR3 spans 14 residues. The germline gives CDR1 SGHRS, CDR2 YFSETQ. This sequence originates from a young man who received the YFV17D yellow fever vaccine. Sample: CD4+ T cells sorted from PBMCs, taken 10 days after the first yellow fever vaccination. The chain is built from TRBV5-1 and TRBJ2-1; 12 bases are shared with TRBD1. The DNA for the CDR3 is TGCGCCAGCAGCTACGGGACAGGGGGCGATGAGCAGTTCTTC. Amino acid sequence: CASSYGTGGDEQFF.